The entry below gives a single T cell receptor beta chain sequence along with its context. This clonotype was observed at least ten times. Its antigen is still unknown. No clone much larger than this one lies a single base away; base qualities are absent. The study was a case-control design nested within a healthcare worker cohort in London, UK, with weekly nasopharyngeal swab PCR tests and blood sampling. Healthcare workers were recruited between 23 and 31 March 2020, during the week of the UK lockdown, and were followed weekly for up to roughly 16 weeks. This record comes from a study of early T cells in non-severe SARS-CoV-2 infection (dated by TCRdb to the early 2020s). At the level of the whole study: Because TCR sequencing relied on bulk RNA taken from unsorted whole blood, pairing of alpha and beta chains was not possible.

The study at large found these results: VDJdb matching was skewed toward anti-spike CD8 responses, so virus-specific expansions were likely underestimated and private and CD4 specificities were missed.

The CDR3, from cysteine to phenylalanine, totals 13 residues. Only the CDR3 DNA stays, 39 bases, in frame from base 1. The trim is 10 bases for V and 2 bases for J, with a gap of 15 bases between the germline ends. CDR1 SGHRS and CDR2 YFSETQ were looked up in the germline V gene. Library construction relied on 5' RACE. The sample was run on a NextSeq 500. In the TCR library protocol, unique molecular identifiers were attached to individual cDNA molecules to correct for PCR bias and sequencing error. Sequencing covered both TCR alpha and beta chains, and within each sample the abundances of alpha and beta sequences were tightly co-correlated. The study's own analysis went as follows. Decombinator V4 was used to perform V gene, J gene and CDR3 annotation of TCR sequences. TCRs were defined as expanded if a significant change between any two time points was detected under a Poisson model with p below 0.0001. TCR abundances were normalised to the total number of TCRs sequenced per sample and expressed as counts per million. TRAV1-2 paired with TRAJ12, TRAJ20 or TRAJ33 defined MAIT TCRs, while TRAV10 paired with TRAJ18 defined iNKT TCRs. A search of VDJdb, accessed on 1 November 2021, was run for TCRs annotated to CMV, EBV and SARS-CoV-2, with TCRs annotated for multiple antigens excluded. Using fastp at Q25 and MiXCR, TCRdb reprocessed the public reads and kept productive beta chains. Under each unique CDR3 protein, matching rows form one entry showing the most common genes and DNA. None of the V and J calls come from the authors' own analysis; TCRdb made them. The sample data list 25,000 to 30,000 distinct CDR3 sequences, and roughly 5.8% of these were observed just once. The top ten clonotypes cover approximately 5.5% of the sample.

Material for sequencing was whole blood. The receptor comes from an adult who was a healthcare worker with PCR-confirmed SARS-CoV-2 infection or an uninfected control (not recorded which). Recombination linked TRBV5-1 to TRBJ1-1; the D gene is unclear. The CDR3 reads as follows: CAPRWEVNTEAFF. The bases read TGCGCCCCCCGGTGGGAAGTTAACACTGAAGCTTTCTTT. This CDR3, with the reference TRBV5-1 and TRBJ1-1 proteins standing in past its ends, gives the full variable domain KAGVTQTPRYLIKTRGQQVTLSCSPISGHRSVSWYQQTPGQGLQFLFEYFSETQRNKGNFPGRFSGRQFSNSRSEMNVSTLELGDSALYLCAPRWEVNTEAFFGQGTRLTVV.